Shown below are 25 T cell receptor beta chains from a single sample sequenced in a study of blood T cell repertoires in COVID-19. Profiling relied on immunoSEQ multiplex PCR, and the TCRdb table lists in-frame clones only, not all of them. The sample includes roughly 180,000 clones, roughly 81% of them seen just once. The sequenced sample was peripheral blood. These receptors were collected from a woman aged 40-49 years with COVID-19, enrolled during active disease.

This clone was counted a single time. This sequence joins TRBV14 and TRBJ2-3; the match to TRBD2 covers 7 bases. The V gene end was trimmed by 1 base and the J gene end by 7 bases; junction bases not matched to a gene: 5. Germline V gene sequence: CDR1 SGHDN, CDR2 FVKESK. This CDR3 contains 14 residues. The CDR3 DNA sequence: TGTGCCAGCAGCCAAGCGGGAGGTTCAAATACGCAGTATTTT. This codes for CASSQAGGSNTQYF.

V is TRBV6-5 and J is TRBJ2-3, with TRBD1 as a possible D gene (6 bases). The CDR3 is made up of 14 amino acids. V shed 5 bases and J shed 4 bases, with 13 bases lying between them. Looked up from germline, CDR1 is MNHEY and CDR2 is SVGAGI. CDR3 in DNA: TGTGCCAGCAGTATGTCAGGGGAAGCAGATACGCAGTATTTT. Protein sequence: CASSMSGEADTQYF.

The chain uses TRBV19 and TRBJ1-4; 7 nucleotides agree with TRBD1. V shed 2 bases, J shed 0 bases, and the junction held 9 bases outside the gene matches. Germline V gene data show CDR1 as LNHDA and CDR2 as SQIVND (reference sequence). The CDR3 is made up of 18 amino acids. The CDR3 DNA sequence: TGTGCCAGTAGTATAAGGAGGACAGGCGCTGCAACTAATGAAAAACTGTTTTTT. It is translated as CASSIRRTGAATNEKLFF.

The chain joins TRBV7-8 to TRBJ1-1, with 8 nucleotides matching TRBD1. Germline CDR1 is SGHVS and CDR2 is FQNEAQ. This CDR3 region has 14 residues. V dropped 4 bases and J dropped 2; count of bases not matched to a gene: 3. CDR3 nucleotide sequence: TGTGCCAGCAGCTCGGGACAGGTAAACACTGAAGCTTTCTTT. This translates into CASSSGQVNTEAFF. The whole variable domain, filled in from reference TRBV7-8 and TRBJ1-1, reads GAGVSQSPRYKVAKRGQDVALRCDPISGHVSLFWYQQALGQGPEFLTYFQNEAQLDKSGLPSDRFFAERPEGSVSTLKIQRTQQEDSAVYLCASSSGQVNTEAFFGQGTRLTVV.

This chain connects TRBV6-1 to TRBJ1-4; 9 bases map to TRBD1. With V trimmed by 3 bases and J by 5 bases, 7 bases remained unmatched. CDR3 length equals 16 residues. Germline CDR1 MNHNS, CDR2 SASEGT. CDR3 loop: CASSENLGQGNEKLFF. Written as DNA, the CDR3 is TGTGCCAGCAGTGAGAACTTGGGACAGGGCAATGAAAAACTGTTTTTT.

This clone appeared a few times. This chain uses TRBV11-3 with TRBJ2-7; TRBD1 matches at 8 bases. CDR1 is SGHNT, CDR2 YENEEA, per germline. The CDR3 has 14 amino acids. Trimming removed 4 bases from V and 3 bases from J; junction bases left unmatched: 5. This chain's CDR3 is CASSSTGGGYEQYF. The DNA of the CDR3 is TGTGCCAGCAGCTCCACAGGGGGAGGCTACGAGCAGTACTTC.

This clone showed up just a few times. The V and J genes are TRBV18 and TRBJ1-5, with a tentative D call TRBD1 (5 bases). V was clipped by 3 bases and J by 1 base, with 7 bases between them. Germline V gives CDR1 KGHSH, CDR2 LQKENI. The CDR3 extends over 14 amino acids. DNA of the CDR3: TGTGCCAGCTCACCCGGGGGGAGCAATCAGCCCCAGCATTTT. This sequence encodes CASSPGGSNQPQHF.

The V gene is TRBV30, the J gene TRBJ2-2, with unresolved D. CDR1 GTSNPN and CDR2 SVGIG come from the germline V gene (reference sequence). The V and J ends lost 0 bases and 1 base respectively, with 9 bases between them. This CDR3 is built from 15 residues. The CDR3 DNA is TGTGCCTGGAGTGTCCCCCCGGGGAACACCGGGGAGCTGTTTTTT. Its protein is CAWSVPPGNTGELFF.

CDR3 residues: CASSLGQSYGYTF. The CDR3 DNA is TGTGCCAGCAGCTTGGGGCAGTCCTATGGCTACACCTTC. This rearrangement joins TRBV5-4 to TRBJ1-2; D unresolved. The CDR3 length is 13 residues. The V and J ends lost 0 bases and 4 bases respectively, with 7 bases between them. The germline V gene encodes CDR1 SGHNT and CDR2 YYREEE (reference sequence). The variable domain in full, completed from reference TRBV5-4 and TRBJ1-2, reads ETGVTQSPTHLIKTRGQQVTLRCSSQSGHNTVSWYQQALGQGPQFIFQYYREEENGRGNFPPRFSGLQFPNYSSELNVNALELDDSALYLCASSLGQSYGYTFGSGTRLTVV.

The chain joins TRBV5-1 to TRBJ2-1, with D possibly TRBD1 on 6 matching bases. This CDR3 has 14 residues. Germline assignment: CDR1 SGHRS and CDR2 YFSETQ. V gave up 3 bases and J gave up 8 bases, with 15 bases separating them. The CDR3 reads CASSWGPGPDEQFF. In DNA form, the CDR3 reads TGCGCCAGCAGCTGGGGGCCAGGGCCGGATGAGCAGTTCTTC.

V is TRBV15 and J is TRBJ2-7, with D perhaps matching TRBD2 (5 bases). Deletions cut 2 bases from V and 12 bases from J, with 14 bases between. The CDR3 consists of 12 residues. Germline loops: CDR1 LNHNV, CDR2 YYDKDF (reference sequence). The CDR3 region is CATSRKSGRLYF. The CDR3 bases are TGTGCCACCAGCAGAAAGAGCGGCAGGCTGTACTTC.

This clone has just a few counts. This chain joins TRBV7-3 and TRBJ2-1, with TRBD2 matching over 11 bases. V trimming: 3 bases; J trimming: 5 bases; junction bases outside the gene matches: 3. Germline CDR1 SGHTA, CDR2 FQGTGA. CDR3 length equals 15 residues. CDR3 sequence reads: CASSFGTSGNNEQFF. The CDR3, as DNA: TGTGCCAGCAGCTTCGGGACTAGCGGAAACAATGAGCAGTTCTTC.

The rearrangement uses TRBV10-1 and TRBJ2-5; D is ambiguous. V was shortened by 0 bases and J by 5 bases, with 10 bases between the two germline ends. This CDR3 is built from 14 residues. The germline CDR1 and CDR2 sequences are WNHNN and SYGVQD (reference sequence). Here the CDR3 DNA reads TGCGCCAGCAGTGAGTCTCTGGCCAGGGAGACCCAGTACTTC. Translated, it gives CASSESLARETQYF.

The CDR3 nucleotides are TGTGCCAGCAGCTTGTCAGGGAATCAGCCCCAGCATTTT. Translation: CASSLSGNQPQHF. This chain uses TRBV5-5 with TRBJ1-5, with a weak D call TRBD1 (5 bases). V lost 1 base to trimming and J lost 4 bases, with 6 bases between them. The germline CDR1 and CDR2 sequences are SGHKS and YYEKEE (reference sequence). The CDR3 contains 13 residues. The full variable domain, in which reference TRBV5-5 and TRBJ1-5 provide the parts outside the CDR3, is DAGVTQSPTHLIKTRGQQVTLRCSPISGHKSVSWYQQVLGQGPQFIFQYYEKEERGRGNFPDRFSARQFPNYSSELNVNALLLGDSALYLCASSLSGNQPQHFGDGTRLSIL.

The rearrangement links TRBV11-2 to TRBJ1-1, with a tentative D call TRBD1 (5 bases). This CDR3 comprises 13 residues. V gave up 1 base and J gave up 5 bases, with 8 bases separating them. CDR1 is SGHAT, CDR2 FQNNGV, per germline. CDR3 protein: CASSLGGMTEAFF. In nucleotides, the CDR3 is TGTGCCAGCAGCTTAGGGGGCATGACTGAAGCTTTCTTT.

V usage is TRBV10-2 and J usage is TRBJ1-3, with D possibly matching TRBD1 (6 bases). The germline V and J ends were trimmed by 9 bases and 1 base, with 10 bases remaining between them. This CDR3 contains 13 residues. Germline lookup yields CDR1 WSHSY and CDR2 SAAADI. The CDR3 DNA sequence: TGCGCCAGTGAAACAGGGTCTGGAAACACCATATATTTT. Its translation: CASETGSGNTIYF.

DNA for the CDR3: TGCGCCAGCAGCCCGGGGACTAGCGGGTTCTGGAACACCGGGGAGCTGTTTTTT. Residues: CASSPGTSGFWNTGELFF. V is TRBV5-1 and J is TRBJ2-2, with TRBD2 identical over 12 bases. With 4 bases clipped from V and 1 base from J, the junction kept 8 bases outside the gene matches. This CDR3 spans 18 amino acids. Germline V lookup: CDR1 SGHRS, CDR2 YFSETQ.

The chain uses TRBV5-5 and TRBJ1-1; 8 bases are a match to TRBD1. The trim removed 1 base at V and 0 bases at J, leaving 14 bases unmatched. The germline gives CDR1 SGHKS, CDR2 YYEKEE (reference sequence). The CDR3 sequence is 19 residues long. CDR3 residues: CASSLRGTGQLGMNTEAFF. The CDR3, as DNA: TGTGCCAGCAGCTTGCGGGGGACAGGCCAACTGGGCATGAACACTGAAGCTTTCTTT.

CDR3 in amino acids: CASSQLTGSGPQHF. CDR3 nucleotides: TGCGCCAGCAGCCAGTTGACAGGATCTGGGCCCCAGCATTTT. The V gene is TRBV4-1, the J gene TRBJ1-5; possibly TRBD1 for D (6 bases). The CDR3 has 14 amino acids. Looked up from germline, CDR1 is MGHRA and CDR2 is YSYEKL. Trimming took off 3 bases at V and 9 bases at J, with 15 bases between the two ends.

Notes on this clone: Germline is not matched at one junction end, which may reflect a read error. V is TRBV7-7 and J is TRBJ2-1, with D possibly being TRBD2 (6 bases). Germline-derived CDR1 and CDR2 are SSHAT and FNYEAQ (reference sequence). This CDR3 contains 13 residues. This CDR3 reads CASSLEGGFEQFF. In nucleotides, the CDR3 is TGTGCTAGCAGCTTGGAGGGAGGCTTTGAGCAGTTCTTC.

The chain carries TRBV7-9 and TRBJ2-7, with D possibly being TRBD1 (6 bases). V dropped 1 base and J dropped 2 bases, with 15 bases sitting between them. The germline V gene has CDR1 SEHNR and CDR2 FQNEAQ (reference sequence). The CDR3 has 16 amino acids. As DNA, the CDR3 is TGTGCCAGCAGCTTAGTGGGACACGGGACCACCTACGAGCAGTACTTC. It codes for CASSLVGHGTTYEQYF.

This rearrangement joins TRBV5-4 to TRBJ1-1; D is perhaps TRBD1 (5 bases). This CDR3 region has 12 residues. Germline V lookup: CDR1 SGHNT, CDR2 YYREEE (reference sequence). V was shortened by 5 bases and J by 2 bases, with 7 bases between the two germline ends. The CDR3 is CASRDSNTEAFF. CDR3 in DNA: TGTGCCAGCAGAGACAGTAACACTGAAGCTTTCTTT.

V and J are TRBV7-2 and TRBJ2-1; 8 bases align to TRBD2. Germline V lookup: CDR1 SGHTA, CDR2 FQGNSA. Trimming at V came to 2 bases and at J to 10 bases, leaving 7 bases not matched to a gene. The CDR3 is made up of 14 amino acids. CDR3 sequence: CASSLSAGGDEQFF. DNA for the CDR3: TGTGCCAGCAGCTTATCGGCGGGGGGAGACGAGCAGTTCTTC.

The chain couples TRBV11-1 to TRBJ2-1; 9 positions match TRBD2. The ends lost 4 bases at V and 11 bases at J; junction bases unmatched: 15. The CDR3 spans 16 residues. The V gene's germline CDR1 is SGHAT and CDR2 FQDESV (reference sequence). CDR3 nucleotides: TGTGCCAGCAGCTCTCCGGTAGGCGGGGGGGCGGCTAAGCAGTTCTTC. It encodes CASSSPVGGGAAKQFF.

V usage is TRBV28 and J usage is TRBJ2-3; maybe TRBD1 (5 bases). Trimming shortened V by 3 bases and J by 2 bases, and 12 bases separated the two germline ends. In germline, CDR1 is MDHEN, CDR2 SYDVKM. There are 15 residues in the CDR3. DNA of the CDR3: TGTGCCAGCAGTTTCCTGACAGCATACACAGATACGCAGTATTTT. This sequence encodes CASSFLTAYTDTQYF. The entire variable domain, with the rest obtained from reference TRBV28 and TRBJ2-3, is as follows: DVKVTQSSRYLVKRTGEKVFLECVQDMDHENMFWYRQDPGLGLRLIYFSYDVKMKEKGDIPEGYSVSREKKERFSLILESASTNQTSMYLCASSFLTAYTDTQYFGPGTRLTVL.